This passage covers 5 T cell receptor beta chains from one sample sequenced in a study of early T cells in non-severe SARS-CoV-2 infection. MiXCR, applied by TCRdb to the 5' RACE reads, yields one record per CDR3 protein. The sample shows tens of thousands of distinct CDR3 sequences, roughly 10% of them seen only once. The source material was whole blood, sampled at baseline. These receptor sequences come from an adult who was a healthcare worker with PCR-confirmed SARS-CoV-2 infection or an uninfected control (not recorded which).

This clonotype was observed a few times. This CDR3 reads CSARMGPGTAEGGEQYF. In nucleotides, the CDR3 is TGCAGTGCTAGAATGGGTCCCGGGACTGCCGAAGGGGGGGAGCAGTACTTC. J is TRBJ2-7 and V is TRBV20-1; either TRBD1 or TRBD2 may supply D (6 bases each). Between the trimmed V and J ends, which lost 2 bases and 7 bases, there was a span of 27 bases. From germline, CDR1 is DFQATT and CDR2 SNEGSKA (reference sequence). The CDR3 runs 17 residues.

In this sample, this clonotype turned up many times. The chain carries TRBV7-2 and TRBJ1-5; 7 bases align to TRBD1. This CDR3 region has 13 residues. Germline V CDR1 and CDR2: SGHTA, FQGNSA. V was clipped by 3 bases and J by 4 bases; unmatched bases: 0. The CDR3 region is CASSLGQNQPQHF. In nucleotides, the CDR3 is TGTGCCAGCAGCTTGGGACAGAATCAGCCCCAGCATTTT. Together with reference TRBV7-2 and TRBJ1-5, the CDR3 gives the full variable domain: GAGVSQSPSNKVTEKGKDVELRCDPISGHTALYWYRQSLGQGLEFLIYFQGNSAPDKSGLPSDRFSAERTGGSVSTLTIQRTQQEDSAVYLCASSLGQNQPQHFGDGTRLSIL.

This clonotype was detected many times. The chain is built from TRBV12-3 or TRBV12-4 and TRBJ1-3, with D possibly being TRBD1 (6 bases). The CDR3 runs 14 residues. The ends were cut back, 4 bases at V and 4 bases at J, with 11 bases in the middle. This CDR3 is CASSYQGTGNTIYF. The CDR3 DNA follows: TGTGCCAGCAGTTACCAGGGGACAGGAAACACCATATATTTT.

The chain combines TRBV11-2 with TRBJ1-2; 7 nucleotides line up with TRBD1. Germline V gives CDR1 SGHAT, CDR2 FQNNGV. This CDR3 has 16 residues. The J segment lost 8 bases and the V segment lost 4 bases, leaving 16 bases of the junction unmatched. The CDR3 sequence is CASSSVGLQGTFGYTF. CDR3 DNA sequence: TGTGCCAGCAGCTCTGTCGGGCTACAGGGGACGTTCGGCTACACCTTC.

This clonotype was recorded at least ten times. V gene TRBV20-1 combines with J gene TRBJ2-5, with a tentative D call TRBD2 (5 bases). The CDR3 is 13 residues long. The germline V gene has CDR1 DFQATT and CDR2 SNEGSKA (reference sequence). V gave up 5 bases and J gave up 1 base, with 11 bases separating them. The CDR3 nucleotides read TGCAGTGCTCTTGAGGGCATCCAAGAGACCCAGTACTTC. Residues: CSALEGIQETQYF.